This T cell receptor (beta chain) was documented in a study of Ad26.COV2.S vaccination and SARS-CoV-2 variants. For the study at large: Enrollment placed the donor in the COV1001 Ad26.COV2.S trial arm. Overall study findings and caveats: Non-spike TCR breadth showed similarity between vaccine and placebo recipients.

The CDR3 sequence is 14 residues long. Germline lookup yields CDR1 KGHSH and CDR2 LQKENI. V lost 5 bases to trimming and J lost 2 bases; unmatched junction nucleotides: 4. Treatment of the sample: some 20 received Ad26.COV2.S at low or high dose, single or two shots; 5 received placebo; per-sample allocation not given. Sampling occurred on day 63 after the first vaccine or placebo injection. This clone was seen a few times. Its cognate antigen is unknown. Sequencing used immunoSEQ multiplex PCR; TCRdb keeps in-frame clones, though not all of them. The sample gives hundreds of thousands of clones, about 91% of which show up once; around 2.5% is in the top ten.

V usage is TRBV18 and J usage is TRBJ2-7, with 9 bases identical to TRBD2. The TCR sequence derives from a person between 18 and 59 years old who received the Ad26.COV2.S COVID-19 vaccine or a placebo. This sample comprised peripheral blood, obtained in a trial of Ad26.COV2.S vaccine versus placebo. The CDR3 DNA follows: TGTGCCAGCTCAGCCGGGACTAGCCCCTACGAGCAGTACGTC. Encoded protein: CASSAGTSPYEQYV.